One and the same sample provided the 16 T cell receptor beta chains below, sequenced in a study of blood T cell repertoires in COVID-19. Data came from immunoSEQ multiplex PCR; TCRdb stores just in-frame clones and leaves some out. The repertoire holds approximately 500,000 clones, with around 89% as singletons. The specimen was PBMCs or T cells enriched from blood (not recorded which). These receptors came from a middle-aged woman who had recovered from COVID-19.

This clone was counted a single time. This chain uses TRBV7-8 with TRBJ2-7, with 8 bases that match TRBD1. Germline CDR1 reads SGHVS; CDR2 reads FQNEAQ. Trimming cost V 4 bases and J 3 bases; bases outside gene matches: 5. The CDR3 is 14 residues long. This CDR3 is CASSWSGTGYEQYF. In DNA, the CDR3 is TGTGCCAGCAGCTGGTCCGGGACAGGCTACGAGCAGTACTTC.

This chain links TRBV27 with TRBJ2-7; D gene ambiguous. Germline V gives CDR1 MNHEY, CDR2 SMNVEV (reference sequence). This CDR3 spans 13 amino acids. Deletions cut 5 bases from V and 2 bases from J, with 10 bases between. CDR3 residues: CASSELAPYEQYF. In DNA form, the CDR3 reads TGTGCCAGCAGTGAATTAGCTCCCTACGAGCAGTACTTC.

This CDR3 reads CARRQVANSYEQYF. The CDR3, as DNA: TGTGCCAGAAGACAGGTGGCTAACTCCTACGAGCAGTACTTC. V gene TRBV6-5 combines with J gene TRBJ2-7; D possibly corresponds to TRBD1 (6 bases). CDR3 length equals 14 residues. Germline-derived CDR1 and CDR2 are MNHEY and SVGAGI. V lost 9 bases and J lost 0, with 15 bases in between.

V is TRBV6-2 or TRBV6-3 and J is TRBJ2-1, with D possibly matching TRBD2 (6 bases). This CDR3 has 17 amino acids. Germline-derived CDR1 and CDR2 are MNHEY and SVGEGT. V was trimmed by 6 bases and J by 0 bases, leaving 18 bases between them. The CDR3 reads CASSLRGREISYNEQFF. The CDR3 bases are TGTGCCAGCAGCCTAAGGGGTCGGGAGATCTCCTACAATGAGCAGTTCTTC.

The rearrangement joins TRBV6-2 or TRBV6-3 to TRBJ1-6; D is undetermined. This CDR3 is 13 amino acids long. Germline values: CDR1 MNHEY, CDR2 SVGEGT. V lost 4 bases to trimming and J lost 7 bases, with 8 bases between them. The CDR3 DNA reads TGTGCCAGCAGTTTAACAGTCAATTCACCCCTCCACTTT. Translated, it gives CASSLTVNSPLHF.

This sequence joins TRBV13 and TRBJ2-2; TRBD2 matches at 8 bases. The CDR3 is made up of 16 amino acids. The V gene's germline CDR1 is PRHDT and CDR2 FYEKMQ (reference sequence). Trimming removed 3 bases from V and 3 bases from J; junction bases left unmatched: 6. CDR3 residues: CASSFSGKRDTGELFF. Written as DNA, the CDR3 is TGTGCCAGCAGCTTTAGCGGGAAGCGGGACACCGGGGAGCTGTTTTTT.

V gene TRBV12-5 combines with J gene TRBJ2-6; D remains ambiguous. Germline values: CDR1 LGHNT, CDR2 FRNRAP. The CDR3 sequence is 16 residues long. The ends were cut back, 2 bases at V and 0 bases at J, with 8 bases in the middle. The CDR3 DNA reads TGTGCTAGTGGTTTGCCCGCGAGCTCTGGGGCCAACGTCCTGACTTTC. It specifies CASGLPASSGANVLTF.

This chain connects TRBV5-6 to TRBJ2-7, with D perhaps TRBD2 (6 bases). Germline assignment: CDR1 SGHDT and CDR2 YYEEEE. V lost 6 bases and J 3 bases, leaving 16 bases between the germline ends. The CDR3 is 14 amino acids. CDR3 sequence: CASTLGAGNYEQYF. For the CDR3, the DNA is TGTGCCAGCACCCTGGGAGCGGGCAACTACGAGCAGTACTTC.

V is TRBV6-5 and J is TRBJ2-7, with no clear D. V lost 10 bases and J 0 bases, leaving 16 bases between the germline ends. From germline, CDR1 is MNHEY and CDR2 SVGAGI. The CDR3 spans 14 residues. CDR3 DNA: TGTGCCACTTCCTTTAGAAGCACCTCCTACGAGCAGTACTTC. Protein: CATSFRSTSYEQYF.

The chain is built from TRBV12-5 and TRBJ2-1, with a weak D call TRBD2 (5 bases). Looked up from germline, CDR1 is LGHNT and CDR2 is FRNRAP. This CDR3 has 13 amino acids. Trimming left V 3 bases short and J 4 bases short, with 7 bases between. The CDR3 sequence is CASGLWEYNEQFF. The DNA of the CDR3 is TGTGCTAGTGGTTTATGGGAGTACAATGAGCAGTTCTTC.

V and J are TRBV30 and TRBJ1-4; tentative D call: TRBD1 (6 bases). Trimming left V 5 bases short and J 8 bases short, with 15 bases between. Germline V gene lookup returns CDR1 GTSNPN and CDR2 SVGIG (reference sequence). The CDR3 is 13 residues long. Here the CDR3 reads CAWDKRQEEKLFF. The CDR3 coding sequence is TGTGCCTGGGATAAGAGACAGGAGGAAAAACTGTTTTTT.

The rearrangement uses TRBV11-2 and TRBJ1-3; D may be TRBD1 (5 bases). There are 19 residues in the CDR3. Germline V gives CDR1 SGHAT, CDR2 FQNNGV. The V end lost 3 bases, the J end lost 0 bases, and 21 bases lay between the germline ends. CDR3 sequence reads: CASSFSAPWRRDSGNTIYF. DNA of the CDR3: TGTGCCAGCAGCTTTTCAGCCCCTTGGCGCAGGGACTCTGGAAACACCATATATTTT.

The rearrangement uses TRBV5-1 and TRBJ1-4, with 8 bases matching TRBD1. CDR1 and CDR2 (germline): SGHRS, YFSETQ. This CDR3 spans 14 amino acids. The trim removed 8 bases at V and 4 bases at J, leaving 7 bases unmatched. CDR3 sequence: CASTTGGGNEKLFF. DNA of the CDR3: TGCGCCAGTACAACAGGGGGAGGTAATGAAAAACTGTTTTTT.

V gene TRBV7-6 combines with J gene TRBJ2-1, with D tentatively TRBD2 (5 bases). This CDR3 contains 15 residues. Trimming removed 5 bases at V and 4 bases at J, with 15 bases between. CDR1 is SGHVS, CDR2 FNYEAQ, per germline. The CDR3 bases are TGTGCCAGCAGCCGAGGGCTTGGGGTTTACAATGAGCAGTTCTTC. Its translation is CASSRGLGVYNEQFF.

This chain joins TRBV4-1 and TRBJ2-1; 8 nucleotides agree with TRBD2. V shed 1 base and J 2 bases; nucleotides not matched to a gene: 7. The germline gives CDR1 MGHRA, CDR2 YSYEKL. The CDR3 has 17 residues. CDR3 DNA sequence: TGCGCCAGCAGCCAAGTTCTGACTAGCGCACCCTACAATGAGCAGTTCTTC. Protein sequence: CASSQVLTSAPYNEQFF.

The V and J genes are TRBV5-1 and TRBJ1-2, with D unclear. Germline lookup yields CDR1 SGHRS and CDR2 YFSETQ. The CDR3 spans 15 residues. V was shortened by 0 bases and J by 7 bases, with 16 bases between the two germline ends. The CDR3 DNA follows: TGCGCCAGCAGCTTGGACGGAGGCCCAGGAGGTGGCTACACCTTC. Amino acid sequence: CASSLDGGPGGGYTF.